This T cell receptor (beta chain) was identified during a study of Ad26.COV2.S vaccination and SARS-CoV-2 variants. Study as a whole: The authors gave Ad26.COV2.S intramuscularly, either once or twice 56 days apart.

Assay: immunoSEQ multiplex PCR; the TCRdb copy retains only in-frame clones and omits some. The sample yields roughly 300,000 clones, less than 90% seen once. The treatment was: some 20 received Ad26.COV2.S at low or high dose, single or two shots; about 5 received placebo; per-sample allocation not given. Day 63 after the first injection of vaccine or placebo was the sampling time. The shot given was an Ad26 vector that makes Wuhan-strain SARS-CoV-2 spike. Points from the study as a whole: Recipients of either vaccine or placebo displayed similar breadth of non-spike TCRs. Higher spike-specific TCR breadth was found in vaccine recipients than in placebo recipients.

Germline V lookup: CDR1 SGDLS, CDR2 YYNGEE. This CDR3 is 17 amino acids long. Trimming removed 3 bases at V and 4 bases at J, with 19 bases between. Points on this clone: As yet, its antigen is unknown.

J is TRBJ2-2 and V is TRBV9; D is perhaps TRBD1 (7 bases). Sequencing was performed on peripheral blood, taken in a trial of Ad26.COV2.S vaccine versus placebo. The clonotype originates from a person between 18 and 60 years old who received the Ad26.COV2.S COVID-19 vaccine or a placebo. The CDR3 loop reads CASSAPPGQGGTGELFF. The CDR3 region has the DNA TGTGCCAGCAGCGCCCCCCCTGGGCAGGGGGGCACCGGGGAGCTGTTTTTT.